This record concerns one T cell receptor (beta chain) sequence. The data were obtained in a study of T cell clones after liver transplantation. TCRdb's table, derived via immunoSEQ multiplex PCR, lists solely in-frame clones and lacks some. Among 68,000 or so clones, 85% to 95% were seen once, and the ten largest hold 0.85% to 1%. The CDR3 spans 15 residues. Trimming removed 7 bases from V and 0 bases from J, with 12 bases in between. The V gene's germline CDR1 is MNHEY and CDR2 SVGAGI. Material: CD4+ T cells from blood, obtained about 25 months after liver transplant. This receptor was taken from a human patient who received a liver transplant. Part of the T cells may come from the graft donor. The genes are TRBV6-5 and TRBJ2-2, with no clear D. The CDR3 sequence: CASTQGGPNTGELFF. The CDR3 nucleotides are TGTGCCAGCACCCAAGGCGGTCCGAACACCGGGGAGCTGTTTTTT.